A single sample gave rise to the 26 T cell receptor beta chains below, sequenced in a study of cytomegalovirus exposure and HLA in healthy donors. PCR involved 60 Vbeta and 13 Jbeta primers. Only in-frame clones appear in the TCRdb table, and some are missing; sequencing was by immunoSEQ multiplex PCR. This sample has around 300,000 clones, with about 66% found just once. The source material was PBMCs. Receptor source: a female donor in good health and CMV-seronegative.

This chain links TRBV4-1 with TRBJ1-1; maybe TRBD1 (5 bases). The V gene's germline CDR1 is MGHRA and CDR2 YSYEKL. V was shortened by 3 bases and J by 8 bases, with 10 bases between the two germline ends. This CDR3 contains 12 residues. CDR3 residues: CASSQNRLEAFF. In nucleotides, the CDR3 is TGCGCCAGCAGCCAGAACAGGTTGGAAGCTTTCTTT.

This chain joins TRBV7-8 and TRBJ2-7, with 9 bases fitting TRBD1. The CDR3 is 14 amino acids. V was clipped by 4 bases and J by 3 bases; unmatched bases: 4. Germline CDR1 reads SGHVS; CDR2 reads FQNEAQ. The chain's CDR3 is CASSSGTGSYEQYF. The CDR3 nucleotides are TGTGCCAGCAGCTCCGGGACAGGGAGCTACGAGCAGTACTTC.

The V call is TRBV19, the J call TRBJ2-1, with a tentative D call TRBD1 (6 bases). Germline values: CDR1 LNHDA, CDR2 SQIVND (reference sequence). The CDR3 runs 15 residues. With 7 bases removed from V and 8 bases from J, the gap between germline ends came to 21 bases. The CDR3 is CASKSGASVGHEQFF. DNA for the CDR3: TGTGCCAGTAAATCAGGGGCTAGTGTGGGGCATGAGCAGTTCTTC.

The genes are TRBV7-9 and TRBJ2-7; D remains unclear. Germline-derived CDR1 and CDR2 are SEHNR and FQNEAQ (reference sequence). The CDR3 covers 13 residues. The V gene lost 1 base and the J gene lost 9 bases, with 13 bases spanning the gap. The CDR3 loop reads CASSLEPQGGQYF. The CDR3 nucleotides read TGTGCCAGCAGCTTAGAGCCCCAAGGCGGGCAGTACTTC.

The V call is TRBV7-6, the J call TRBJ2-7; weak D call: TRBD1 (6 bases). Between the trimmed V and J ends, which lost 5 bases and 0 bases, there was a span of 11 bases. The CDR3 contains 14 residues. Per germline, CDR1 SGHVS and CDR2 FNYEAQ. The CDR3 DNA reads TGTGCCAGCAGCCCAACAGGGAGCTCCTACGAGCAGTACTTC. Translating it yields CASSPTGSSYEQYF.

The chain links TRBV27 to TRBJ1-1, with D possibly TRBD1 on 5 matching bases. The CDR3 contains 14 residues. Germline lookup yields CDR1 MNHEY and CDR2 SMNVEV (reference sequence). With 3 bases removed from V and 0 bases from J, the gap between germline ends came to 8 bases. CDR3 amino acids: CASSFRALNTEAFF. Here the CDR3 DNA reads TGTGCCAGCAGTTTCAGGGCTTTGAACACTGAAGCTTTCTTT.

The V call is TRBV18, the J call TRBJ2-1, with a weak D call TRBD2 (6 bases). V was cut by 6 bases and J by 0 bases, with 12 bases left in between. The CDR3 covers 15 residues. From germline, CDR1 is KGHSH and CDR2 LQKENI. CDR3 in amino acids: CASSPGTYSYNEQFF. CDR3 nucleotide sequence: TGTGCCAGCTCCCCCGGGACTTACTCCTACAATGAGCAGTTCTTC.

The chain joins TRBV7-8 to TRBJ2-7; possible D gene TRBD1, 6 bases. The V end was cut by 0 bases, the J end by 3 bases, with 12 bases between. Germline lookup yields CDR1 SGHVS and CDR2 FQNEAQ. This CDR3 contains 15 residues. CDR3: CASSLAGQGNYEQYF. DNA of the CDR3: TGTGCCAGCAGCTTAGCGGGGCAGGGGAACTACGAGCAGTACTTC.

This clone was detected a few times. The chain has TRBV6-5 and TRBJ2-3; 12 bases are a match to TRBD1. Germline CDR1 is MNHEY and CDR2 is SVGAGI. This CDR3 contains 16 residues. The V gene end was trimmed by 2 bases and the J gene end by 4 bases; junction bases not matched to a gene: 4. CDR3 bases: TGTGCCAGCAGTTACCCGGGACAGGGGGCCGCAGATACGCAGTATTTT. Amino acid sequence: CASSYPGQGAADTQYF.

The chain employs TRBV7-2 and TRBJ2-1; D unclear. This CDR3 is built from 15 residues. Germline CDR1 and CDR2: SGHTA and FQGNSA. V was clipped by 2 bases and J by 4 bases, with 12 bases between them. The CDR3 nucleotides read TGTGCCAGCAGCTTATCGCTGCTAGTTTACAATGAGCAGTTCTTC. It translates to CASSLSLLVYNEQFF. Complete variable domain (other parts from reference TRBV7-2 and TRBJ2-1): GAGVSQSPSNKVTEKGKDVELRCDPISGHTALYWYRQSLGQGLEFLIYFQGNSAPDKSGLPSDRFSAERTGGSVSTLTIQRTQQEDSAVYLCASSLSLLVYNEQFFGPGTRLTVL.

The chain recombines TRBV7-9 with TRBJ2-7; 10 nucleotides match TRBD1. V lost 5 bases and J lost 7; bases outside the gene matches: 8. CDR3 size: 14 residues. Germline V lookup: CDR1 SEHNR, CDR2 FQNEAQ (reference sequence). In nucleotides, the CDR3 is TGTGCCAGCAGCATAAGACAGGGGGCGCAGGAGCAGTACTTC. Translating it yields CASSIRQGAQEQYF. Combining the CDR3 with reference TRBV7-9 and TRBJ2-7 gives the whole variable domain DTGVSQNPRHKITKRGQNVTFRCDPISEHNRLYWYRQTLGQGPEFLTYFQNEAQLEKSRLLSDRFSAERPKGSFSTLEIQRTEQGDSAMYLCASSIRQGAQEQYFGPGTRLTVT.

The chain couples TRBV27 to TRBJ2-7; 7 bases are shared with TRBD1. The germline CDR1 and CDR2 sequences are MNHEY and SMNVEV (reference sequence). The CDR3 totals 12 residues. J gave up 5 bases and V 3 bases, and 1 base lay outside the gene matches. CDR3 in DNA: TGTGCCAGCAGTTTGACAGGGAACGAGCAGTACTTC. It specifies CASSLTGNEQYF.

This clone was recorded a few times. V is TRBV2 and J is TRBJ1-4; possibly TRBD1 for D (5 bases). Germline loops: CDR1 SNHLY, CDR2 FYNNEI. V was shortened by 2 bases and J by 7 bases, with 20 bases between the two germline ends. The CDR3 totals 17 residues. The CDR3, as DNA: TGTGCCAGCAGTGAACGGGCAGGGAACCCAATAGGTGAAAAACTGTTTTTT. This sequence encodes CASSERAGNPIGEKLFF. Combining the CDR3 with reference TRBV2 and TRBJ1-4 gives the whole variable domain EPEVTQTPSHQVTQMGQEVILRCVPISNHLYFYWYRQILGQKVEFLVSFYNNEISEKSEIFDDQFSVERPDGSNFTLKIRSTKLEDSAMYFCASSERAGNPIGEKLFFGSGTQLSVL.

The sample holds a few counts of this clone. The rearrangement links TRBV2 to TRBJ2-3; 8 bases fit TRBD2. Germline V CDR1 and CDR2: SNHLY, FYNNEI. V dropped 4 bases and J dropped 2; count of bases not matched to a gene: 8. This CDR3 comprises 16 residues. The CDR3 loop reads CASSGGVAGTTDTQYF. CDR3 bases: TGTGCCAGCAGTGGCGGCGTAGCGGGGACCACAGATACGCAGTATTTT. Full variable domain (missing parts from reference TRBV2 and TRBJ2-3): EPEVTQTPSHQVTQMGQEVILRCVPISNHLYFYWYRQILGQKVEFLVSFYNNEISEKSEIFDDQFSVERPDGSNFTLKIRSTKLEDSAMYFCASSGGVAGTTDTQYFGPGTRLTVL.

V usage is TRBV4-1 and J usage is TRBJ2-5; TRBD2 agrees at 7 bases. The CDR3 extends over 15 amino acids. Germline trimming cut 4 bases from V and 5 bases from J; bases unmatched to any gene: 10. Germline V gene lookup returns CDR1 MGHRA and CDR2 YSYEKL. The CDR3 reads CASSLQAGVSETQYF. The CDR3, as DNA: TGCGCCAGCAGCCTCCAGGCGGGAGTGTCGGAGACCCAGTACTTC.

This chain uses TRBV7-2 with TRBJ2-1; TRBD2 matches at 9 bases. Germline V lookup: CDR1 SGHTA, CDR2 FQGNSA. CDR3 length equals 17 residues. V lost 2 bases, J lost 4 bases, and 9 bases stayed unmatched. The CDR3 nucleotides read TGTGCCAGCAGCTTACGCCCGGGACTAGCTTTGTACAATGAGCAGTTCTTC. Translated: CASSLRPGLALYNEQFF. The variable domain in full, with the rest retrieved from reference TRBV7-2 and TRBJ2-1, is GAGVSQSPSNKVTEKGKDVELRCDPISGHTALYWYRQSLGQGLEFLIYFQGNSAPDKSGLPSDRFSAERTGGSVSTLTIQRTQQEDSAVYLCASSLRPGLALYNEQFFGPGTRLTVL.

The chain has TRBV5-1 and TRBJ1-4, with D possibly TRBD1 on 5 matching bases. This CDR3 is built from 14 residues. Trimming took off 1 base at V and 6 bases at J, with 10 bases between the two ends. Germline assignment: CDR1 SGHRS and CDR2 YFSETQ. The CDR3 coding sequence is TGCGCCAGCAGCTTGACAGGATTTCATGAAAAACTGTTTTTT. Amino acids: CASSLTGFHEKLFF. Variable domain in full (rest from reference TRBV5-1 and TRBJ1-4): KAGVTQTPRYLIKTRGQQVTLSCSPISGHRSVSWYQQTPGQGLQFLFEYFSETQRNKGNFPGRFSGRQFSNSRSEMNVSTLELGDSALYLCASSLTGFHEKLFFGSGTQLSVL.

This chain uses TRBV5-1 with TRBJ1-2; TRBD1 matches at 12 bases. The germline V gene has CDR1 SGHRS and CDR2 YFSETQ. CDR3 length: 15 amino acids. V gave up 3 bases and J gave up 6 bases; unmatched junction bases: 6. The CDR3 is CASSWDRGRSDGYTF. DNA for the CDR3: TGCGCCAGCAGCTGGGACAGGGGGCGATCGGATGGCTACACCTTC.

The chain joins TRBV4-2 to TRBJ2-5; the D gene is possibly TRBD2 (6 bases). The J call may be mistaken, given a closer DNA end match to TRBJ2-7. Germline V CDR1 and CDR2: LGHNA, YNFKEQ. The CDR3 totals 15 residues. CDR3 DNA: TGTGCCAGCAGCCGAGGGGTCGCGGGGCCCTACGAGCAGTACTTC. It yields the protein CASSRGVAGPYEQYF.

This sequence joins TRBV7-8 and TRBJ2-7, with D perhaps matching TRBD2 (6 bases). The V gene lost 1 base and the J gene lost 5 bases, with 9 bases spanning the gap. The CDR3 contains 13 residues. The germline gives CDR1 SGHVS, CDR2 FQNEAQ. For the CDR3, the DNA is TGTGCCAGCAGCTTAGTAGGAGGGAACGAGCAGTACTTC. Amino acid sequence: CASSLVGGNEQYF.

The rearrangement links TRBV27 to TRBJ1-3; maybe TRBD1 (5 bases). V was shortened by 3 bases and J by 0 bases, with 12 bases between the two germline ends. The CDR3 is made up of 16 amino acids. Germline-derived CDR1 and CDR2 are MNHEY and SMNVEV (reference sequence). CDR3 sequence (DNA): TGTGCCAGCAGTTTTCCGGGGGTCAGCTCTGGAAACACCATATATTTT. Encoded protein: CASSFPGVSSGNTIYF.

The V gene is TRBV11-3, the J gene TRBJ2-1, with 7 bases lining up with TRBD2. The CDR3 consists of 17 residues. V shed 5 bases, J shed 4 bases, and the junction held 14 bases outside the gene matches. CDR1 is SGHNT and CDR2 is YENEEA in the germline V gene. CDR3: CASSIRGAGLSYNEQFF. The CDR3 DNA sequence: TGTGCCAGCAGCATCCGAGGAGCGGGACTCTCTTACAATGAGCAGTTCTTC. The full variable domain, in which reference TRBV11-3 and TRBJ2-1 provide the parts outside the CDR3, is EAGVVQSPRYKIIEKKQPVAFWCNPISGHNTLYWYLQNLGQGPELLIRYENEEAVDDSQLPKDRFSAERLKGVDSTLKIQPAELGDSAVYLCASSIRGAGLSYNEQFFGPGTRLTVL.

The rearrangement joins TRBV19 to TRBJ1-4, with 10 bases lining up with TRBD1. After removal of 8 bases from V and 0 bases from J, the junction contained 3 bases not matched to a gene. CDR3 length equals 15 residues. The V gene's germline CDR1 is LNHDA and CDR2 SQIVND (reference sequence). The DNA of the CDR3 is TGTGCCAGTTGGGACAGGGGAACAACTAATGAAAAACTGTTTTTT. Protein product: CASWDRGTTNEKLFF.

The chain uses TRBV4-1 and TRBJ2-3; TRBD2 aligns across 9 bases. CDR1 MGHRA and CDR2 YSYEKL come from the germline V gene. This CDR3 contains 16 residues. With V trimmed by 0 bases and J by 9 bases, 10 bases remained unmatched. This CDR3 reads CASSQEGVAGVNTQYF. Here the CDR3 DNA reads TGCGCCAGCAGCCAAGAAGGCGTAGCGGGAGTTAACACGCAGTATTTT.

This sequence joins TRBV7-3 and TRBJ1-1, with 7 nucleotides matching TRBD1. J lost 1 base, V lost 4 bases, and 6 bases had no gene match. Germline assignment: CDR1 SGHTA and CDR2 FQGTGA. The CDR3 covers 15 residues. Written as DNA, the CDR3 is TGTGCCAGCAGCTCCAGACAGGGTGGGAACACTGAAGCTTTCTTT. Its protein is CASSSRQGGNTEAFF.

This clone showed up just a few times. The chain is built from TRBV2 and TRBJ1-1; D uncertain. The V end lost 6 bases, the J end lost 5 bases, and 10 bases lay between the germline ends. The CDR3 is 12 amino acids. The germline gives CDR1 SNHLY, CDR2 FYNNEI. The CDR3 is CASRGGRTEAFF. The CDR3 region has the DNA TGTGCCAGCAGGGGAGGGAGGACTGAAGCTTTCTTT.